This TCR beta chain derives from a study of T cells in Graves' hyperthyroidism and ophthalmopathy. For the study at large: Upon initial diagnosis and before any treatment, peripheral blood was collected.

The study's findings and limits: Blood also held most thyroid clonotypes expanded beyond 0.001.

This clonotype was observed at least ten times. No antigen is known for it. The CDR3 is made up of 16 amino acids. The ends were cut back, 6 bases at V and 4 bases at J, with 18 bases in the middle. Patients were aged 18 to 65, had disease duration under 2 months, and had newly diagnosed hyperthyroidism. PBMCs were derived from more than 8 ml fresh peripheral blood. Regions amplified from RNA transcripts were the TCR beta CDR3 regions. Initially, a first-round RT-PCR of the TCR CDR3 employed the HTBI primer set. TCRdb reanalysed the multiplex PCR reads using MiXCR and keeps one entry per CDR3 protein. This sample has 690,000 or so distinct CDR3 sequences; approximately 18% occur once, and the top ten carry about a sixth.

V and J are TRBV12-3 or TRBV12-4 and TRBJ2-2; D might be TRBD2 (6 bases). The sequencing sample was made of blood. This receptor was obtained from a woman between 50 and 59 years old with Graves' hyperthyroidism that later progressed to Graves' ophthalmopathy. This CDR3 is CASSLLPGESTGELFF. In DNA form, the CDR3 reads TGTGCCAGCAGCCTCCTGCCGGGGGAGAGCACCGGGGAGCTGTTTTTT.